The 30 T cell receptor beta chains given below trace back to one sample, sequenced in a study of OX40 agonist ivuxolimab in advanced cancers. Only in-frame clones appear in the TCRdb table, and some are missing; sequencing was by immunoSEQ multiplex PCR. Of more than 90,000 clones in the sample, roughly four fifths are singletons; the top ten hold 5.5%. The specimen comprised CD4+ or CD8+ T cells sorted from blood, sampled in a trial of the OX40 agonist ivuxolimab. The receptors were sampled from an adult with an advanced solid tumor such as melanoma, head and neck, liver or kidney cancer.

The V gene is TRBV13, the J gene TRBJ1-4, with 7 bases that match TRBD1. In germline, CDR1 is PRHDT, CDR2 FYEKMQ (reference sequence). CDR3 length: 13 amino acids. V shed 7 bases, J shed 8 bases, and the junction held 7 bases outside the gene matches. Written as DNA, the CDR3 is TGTGCCAGCACCCCACAGGGGCGGGAAAAACTGTTTTTT. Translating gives CASTPQGREKLFF. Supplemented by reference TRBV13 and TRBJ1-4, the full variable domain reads AAGVIQSPRHLIKEKRETATLKCYPIPRHDTVYWYQQGPGQDPQFLISFYEKMQSDKGSIPDRFSAQQFSDYHSELNMSSLELGDSALYFCASTPQGREKLFFGSGTQLSVL.

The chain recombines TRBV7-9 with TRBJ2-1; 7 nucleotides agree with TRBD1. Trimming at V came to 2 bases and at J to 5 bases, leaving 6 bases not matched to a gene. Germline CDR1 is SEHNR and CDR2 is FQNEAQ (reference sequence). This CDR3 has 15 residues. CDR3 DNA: TGTGCCAGCAGCTTACTATGGGGGACAGACAATGAGCAGTTCTTC. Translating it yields CASSLLWGTDNEQFF.

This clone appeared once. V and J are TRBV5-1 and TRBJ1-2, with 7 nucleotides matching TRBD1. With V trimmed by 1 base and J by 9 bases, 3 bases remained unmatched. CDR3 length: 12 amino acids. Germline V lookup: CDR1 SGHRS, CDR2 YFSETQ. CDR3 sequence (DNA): TGCGCCAGCAGCTTGACAGGGGATAGCTACACCTTC. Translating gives CASSLTGDSYTF.

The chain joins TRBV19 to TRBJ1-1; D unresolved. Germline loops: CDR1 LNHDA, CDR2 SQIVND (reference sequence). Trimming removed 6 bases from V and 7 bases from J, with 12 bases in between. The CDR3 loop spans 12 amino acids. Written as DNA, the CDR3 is TGTGCCAGTAGGAGAACAGACTATGAAGCTTTCTTT. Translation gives CASRRTDYEAFF. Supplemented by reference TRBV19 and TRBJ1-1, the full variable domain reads DGGITQSPKYLFRKEGQNVTLSCEQNLNHDAMYWYRQDPGQGLRLIYYSQIVNDFQKGDIAEGYSVSREKKESFPLTVTSAQKNPTAFYLCASRRTDYEAFFGQGTRLTVV.

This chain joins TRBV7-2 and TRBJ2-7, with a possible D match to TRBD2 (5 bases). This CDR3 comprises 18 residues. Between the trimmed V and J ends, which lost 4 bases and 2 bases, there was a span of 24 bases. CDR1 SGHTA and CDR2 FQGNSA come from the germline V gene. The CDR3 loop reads CASSSRGGALPVPYEQYF. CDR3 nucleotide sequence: TGTGCCAGCAGCTCCCGAGGAGGAGCACTACCCGTCCCCTACGAGCAGTACTTC.

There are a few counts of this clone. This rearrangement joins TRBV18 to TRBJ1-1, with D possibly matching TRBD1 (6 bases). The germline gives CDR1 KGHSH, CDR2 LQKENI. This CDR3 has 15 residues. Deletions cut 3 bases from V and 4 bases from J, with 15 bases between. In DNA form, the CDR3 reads TGTGCCAGCTCACCGTTCCTGGGGGGCGGCACTGAAGCTTTCTTT. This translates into CASSPFLGGGTEAFF.

The CDR3 protein is CAISGQLVYGYTF. CDR3 DNA sequence: TGTGCCATCAGCGGACAGCTCGTCTATGGCTACACCTTC. The gene calls are TRBV10-3 and TRBJ1-2, with a weak D call TRBD1 (6 bases). Germline-derived CDR1 and CDR2 are ENHRY and SYGVKD. This CDR3 is built from 13 residues. V shed 6 bases and J shed 4 bases, with 12 bases lying between them.

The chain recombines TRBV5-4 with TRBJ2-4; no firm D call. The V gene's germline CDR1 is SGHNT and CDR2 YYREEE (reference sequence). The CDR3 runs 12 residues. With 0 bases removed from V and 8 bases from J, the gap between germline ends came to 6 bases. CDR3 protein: CASSLGPDIQYF. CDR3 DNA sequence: TGTGCCAGCAGCTTGGGTCCGGACATTCAGTACTTC.

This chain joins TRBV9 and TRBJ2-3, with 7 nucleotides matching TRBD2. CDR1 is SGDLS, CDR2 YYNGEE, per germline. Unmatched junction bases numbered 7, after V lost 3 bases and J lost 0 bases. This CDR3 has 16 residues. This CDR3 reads CASSETPGLSTDTQYF. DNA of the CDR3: TGTGCCAGCAGCGAAACCCCGGGACTAAGCACAGATACGCAGTATTTT.

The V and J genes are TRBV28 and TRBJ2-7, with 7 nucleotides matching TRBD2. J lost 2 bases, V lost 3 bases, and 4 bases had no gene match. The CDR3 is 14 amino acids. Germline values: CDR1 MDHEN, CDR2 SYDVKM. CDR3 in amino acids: CASSFSGSTYEQYF. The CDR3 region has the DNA TGTGCCAGCAGTTTTAGCGGGTCCACCTACGAGCAGTACTTC.

The CDR3 sequence is CATRGSGQLNYGYTF. CDR3 nucleotide sequence: TGTGCCACCAGGGGATCGGGACAGCTTAACTATGGCTACACCTTC. This rearrangement joins TRBV15 to TRBJ1-2; 7 positions match TRBD1. The length of the CDR3 is 15 residues. The V and J ends lost 6 bases and 1 base, in that order; junction bases with no gene match: 8. CDR1 is LNHNV and CDR2 is YYDKDF in the germline V gene (reference sequence).

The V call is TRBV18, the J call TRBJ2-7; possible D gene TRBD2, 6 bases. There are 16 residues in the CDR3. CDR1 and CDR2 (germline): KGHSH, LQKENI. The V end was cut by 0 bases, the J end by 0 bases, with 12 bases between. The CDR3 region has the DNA TGTGCCAGCTCACCACCAGCGGTGGGAGGCTCCTACGAGCAGTACTTC. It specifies CASSPPAVGGSYEQYF.

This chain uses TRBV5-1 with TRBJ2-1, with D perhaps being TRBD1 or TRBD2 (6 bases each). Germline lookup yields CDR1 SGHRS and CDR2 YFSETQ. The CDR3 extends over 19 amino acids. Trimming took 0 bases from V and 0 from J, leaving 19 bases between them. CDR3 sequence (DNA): TGCGCCAGCAGCTTGGGATCCGGGGGCTCTCTGAGCTCCTACAATGAGCAGTTCTTC. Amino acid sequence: CASSLGSGGSLSSYNEQFF.

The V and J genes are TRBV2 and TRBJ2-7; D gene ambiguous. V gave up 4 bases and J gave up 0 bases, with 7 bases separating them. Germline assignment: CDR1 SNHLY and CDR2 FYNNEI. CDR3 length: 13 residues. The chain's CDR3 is CASSASGSYEQYF. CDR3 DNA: TGTGCCAGCAGTGCGTCTGGCTCCTACGAGCAGTACTTC. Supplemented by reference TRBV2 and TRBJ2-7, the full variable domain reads EPEVTQTPSHQVTQMGQEVILRCVPISNHLYFYWYRQILGQKVEFLVSFYNNEISEKSEIFDDQFSVERPDGSNFTLKIRSTKLEDSAMYFCASSASGSYEQYFGPGTRLTVT.

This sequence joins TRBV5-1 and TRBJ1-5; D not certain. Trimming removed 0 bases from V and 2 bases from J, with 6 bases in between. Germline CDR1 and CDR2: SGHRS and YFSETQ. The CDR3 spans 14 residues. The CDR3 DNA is TGCGCCAGCAGCTTGGGTGGGCGCAATCAGCCCCAGCATTTT. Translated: CASSLGGRNQPQHF.

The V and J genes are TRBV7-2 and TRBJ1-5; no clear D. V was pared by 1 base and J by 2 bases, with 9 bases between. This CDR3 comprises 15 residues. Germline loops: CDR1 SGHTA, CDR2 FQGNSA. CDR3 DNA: TGTGCCAGCAGCTTAGAGGGCGGGGGCAATCAGCCCCAGCATTTT. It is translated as CASSLEGGGNQPQHF.

The CDR3 DNA reads as TGTGCCAGCAGCGTAGGGGAGACAGGGGTTTCACCCCTCCACTTT. Protein: CASSVGETGVSPLHF. The gene calls are TRBV9 and TRBJ1-6; 8 bases fit TRBD1. CDR3 length: 15 amino acids. V gave up 0 bases and J gave up 9 bases; unmatched junction bases: 5. Germline V gives CDR1 SGDLS, CDR2 YYNGEE.

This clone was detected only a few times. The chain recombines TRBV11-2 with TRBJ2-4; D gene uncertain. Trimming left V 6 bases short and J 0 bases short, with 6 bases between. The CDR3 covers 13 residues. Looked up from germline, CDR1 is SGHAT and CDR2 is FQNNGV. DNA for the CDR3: TGTGCCAGCAGAGAGATAGCCAAAAACATTCAGTACTTC. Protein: CASREIAKNIQYF.

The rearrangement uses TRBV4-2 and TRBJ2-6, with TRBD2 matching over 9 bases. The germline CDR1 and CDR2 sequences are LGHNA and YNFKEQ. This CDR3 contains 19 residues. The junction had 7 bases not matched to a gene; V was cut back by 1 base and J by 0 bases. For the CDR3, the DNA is TGTGCCAGCAGCCAAGGAGAGAGTAGCGGGGGCTCTGGGGCCAACGTCCTGACTTTC. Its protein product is CASSQGESSGGSGANVLTF.

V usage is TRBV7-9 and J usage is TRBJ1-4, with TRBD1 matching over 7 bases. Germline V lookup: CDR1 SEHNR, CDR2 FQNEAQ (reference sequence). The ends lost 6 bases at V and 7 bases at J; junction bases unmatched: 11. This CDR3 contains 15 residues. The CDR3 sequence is CASSRQTGLGEKLFF. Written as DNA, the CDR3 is TGTGCCAGCAGTCGACAGACAGGGCTAGGTGAAAAACTGTTTTTT.

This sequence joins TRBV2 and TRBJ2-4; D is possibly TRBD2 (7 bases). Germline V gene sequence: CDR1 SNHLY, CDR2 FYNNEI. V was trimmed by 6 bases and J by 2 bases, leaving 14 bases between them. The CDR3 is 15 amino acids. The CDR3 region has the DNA TGTGCCAGCAGCCCACCCGGGGGGCCCAAAAACATTCAGTACTTC. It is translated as CASSPPGGPKNIQYF.

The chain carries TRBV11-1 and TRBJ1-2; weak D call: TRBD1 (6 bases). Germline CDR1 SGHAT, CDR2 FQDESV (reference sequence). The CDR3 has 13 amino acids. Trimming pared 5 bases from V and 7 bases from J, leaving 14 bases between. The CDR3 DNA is TGTGCCAGCAGCCCAGAAACGACAGGTGGCTACACCTTC. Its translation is CASSPETTGGYTF.

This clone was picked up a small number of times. This chain's CDR3 is CASSLIPGRGTTDTQYF. The CDR3 DNA is TGTGCCAGCAGCTTAATCCCGGGGCGGGGGACCACAGATACGCAGTATTTT. The chain recombines TRBV5-4 with TRBJ2-3; TRBD2 aligns across 7 bases. The V gene's germline CDR1 is SGHNT and CDR2 YYREEE (reference sequence). The V segment lost 2 bases and the J segment 2 bases; nucleotides outside the gene matches: 11. The CDR3 length is 17 residues.

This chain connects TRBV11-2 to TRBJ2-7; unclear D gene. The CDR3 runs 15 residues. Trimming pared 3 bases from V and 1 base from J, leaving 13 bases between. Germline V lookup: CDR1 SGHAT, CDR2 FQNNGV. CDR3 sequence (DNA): TGTGCCAGCAGCTTTAACAGCGCCACATCCTACGAGCAGTACTTC. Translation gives CASSFNSATSYEQYF.

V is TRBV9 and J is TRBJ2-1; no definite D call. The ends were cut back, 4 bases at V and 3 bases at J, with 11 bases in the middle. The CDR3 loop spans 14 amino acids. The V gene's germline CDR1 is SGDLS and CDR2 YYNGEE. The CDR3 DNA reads TGTGCCAGCAGCCTCCACGCCGTCTACAATGAGCAGTTCTTC. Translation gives CASSLHAVYNEQFF.

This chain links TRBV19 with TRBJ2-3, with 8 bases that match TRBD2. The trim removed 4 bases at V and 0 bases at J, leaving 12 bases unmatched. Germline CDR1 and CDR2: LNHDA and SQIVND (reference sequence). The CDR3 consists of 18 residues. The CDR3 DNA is TGTGCCAGTAGTAATCACATTCCCTCTAGCGGGAGCACAGATACGCAGTATTTT. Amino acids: CASSNHIPSSGSTDTQYF.

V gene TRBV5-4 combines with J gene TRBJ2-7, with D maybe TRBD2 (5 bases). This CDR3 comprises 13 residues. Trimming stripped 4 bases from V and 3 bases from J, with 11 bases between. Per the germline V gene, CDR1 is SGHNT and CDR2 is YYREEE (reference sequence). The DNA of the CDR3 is TGTGCCAGCAGCCAGAGCGGAGTCTACGAGCAGTACTTC. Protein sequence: CASSQSGVYEQYF.

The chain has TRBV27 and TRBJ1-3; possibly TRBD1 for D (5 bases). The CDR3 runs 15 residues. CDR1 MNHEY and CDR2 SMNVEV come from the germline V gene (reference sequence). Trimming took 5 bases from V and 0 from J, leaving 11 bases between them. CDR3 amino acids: CASSLTASSGNTIYF. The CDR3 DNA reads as TGTGCCAGCAGTCTGACAGCGAGCTCTGGAAACACCATATATTTT.

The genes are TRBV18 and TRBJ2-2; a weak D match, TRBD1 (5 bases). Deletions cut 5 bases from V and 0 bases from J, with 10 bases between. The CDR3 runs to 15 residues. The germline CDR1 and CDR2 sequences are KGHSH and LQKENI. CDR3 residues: CASSVQGSNTGELFF. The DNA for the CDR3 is TGTGCCAGCTCAGTGCAGGGCTCGAACACCGGGGAGCTGTTTTTT.

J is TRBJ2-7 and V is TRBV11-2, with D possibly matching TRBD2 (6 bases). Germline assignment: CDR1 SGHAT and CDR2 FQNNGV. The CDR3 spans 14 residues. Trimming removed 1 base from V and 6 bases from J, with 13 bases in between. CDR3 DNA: TGTGCCAGCAGCTTAGGATCGTCGGGACTCGAGCAGTACTTC. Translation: CASSLGSSGLEQYF.